This T cell receptor beta chain was captured in a study of cytomegalovirus exposure and HLA in healthy donors. Whole-study context: Of several hundred genotyped donors, roughly 81% grouped in the Caucasian-associated ancestry cluster.

Use of 60 Vbeta and 13 Jbeta primers characterized the PCR. Original data processing: The count from a later analysis was 60 million to 85 million unique TCR beta chains, roughly 11 million of them shared. The protocol was immunoSEQ multiplex PCR, while the TCRdb copy is restricted to in-frame clones and leaves out a portion. That table gives V, J and clone size, and the DNA gave D and trimming. Here the sample spans over 200,000 clones, 70% to 80% being singletons. On this clone itself: Its specificity is unknown.

Study-level findings and limits: For most TCR sequences rarity was the rule, although some public TCRs occurred in many donors. Later analysis associated a missense DCLRE1C variant with TCR beta V- and J-gene trimming.

The TCR sequence derives from a woman in her twenties or thirties in good health and CMV-seronegative. Sequenced material: PBMCs.

CDR3 region: CASSMKGDEKLFF. In DNA, the CDR3 is TGTGCCAGTAGTATGAAAGGGGATGAAAAACTGTTTTTT. The chain recombines TRBV19 with TRBJ1-4; a possible D gene is TRBD1 (5 bases). Per germline, CDR1 LNHDA and CDR2 SQIVND (reference sequence). With 3 bases removed from V and 6 bases from J, the gap between germline ends came to 8 bases. This CDR3 has 13 residues.